The 19 T cell receptor beta chains below all came from one sample that was sequenced in a study of molecular identifiers for immune sequencing clone quantification. TCRdb reprocessed the PCR reads with MiXCR, giving one entry per CDR3 protein. Here the sample spans hundreds of thousands of distinct CDR3 sequences, less than 30% being singletons. The sample consisted of naive CD8+ T cells from blood, with Jurkat cell RNA spiked in. Stated subset: FACS-sorted CD8+CD4-CCR7+CD45RA+ naive T cells. The receptors stem from a human donor in good health. Some libraries in this study had Jurkat cell RNA spiked in.

This chain uses TRBV11-3 with TRBJ2-3; 9 positions agree with TRBD2. With V trimmed by 0 bases and J by 0 bases, 13 bases remained unmatched. The CDR3 consists of 20 residues. CDR1 SGHNT and CDR2 YENEEA come from the germline V gene. The CDR3 nucleotides read TGTGCCAGCAGCTTAGATTTGCTAGCGGGACCGGACGGGAGCACAGATACGCAGTATTTT. It is translated as CASSLDLLAGPDGSTDTQYF.

The rearrangement joins TRBV4-3 to TRBJ2-7, with TRBD1 matching over 8 bases. V was pared by 1 base and J by 2 bases, with 7 bases of the junction left unmatched. This CDR3 spans 16 amino acids. Germline lookup yields CDR1 LGHNA and CDR2 YSLEER. The CDR3 DNA is TGCGCCAGCAGCCAAGCCGGACAGGGAGTGGCCTACGAGCAGTACTTC. Its translation is CASSQAGQGVAYEQYF.

This clonotype showed up many times. The chain combines TRBV29-1 with TRBJ2-2, with D perhaps matching TRBD1 (5 bases). Germline CDR1 and CDR2: SQVTM and ANQGSEA. The CDR3 contains 13 residues. Trimming pared 7 bases from V and 0 bases from J, leaving 9 bases between. CDR3 amino acids: CSAPGPNTGELFF. The CDR3 region has the DNA TGCAGCGCCCCAGGGCCGAACACCGGGGAGCTGTTTTTT.

This clonotype was seen many times. This chain links TRBV5-6 with TRBJ2-1; the match to TRBD2 covers 14 bases. The V segment lost 4 bases and the J segment 7 bases; nucleotides outside the gene matches: 7. Germline assignment: CDR1 SGHDT and CDR2 YYEEEE. The CDR3 extends over 16 amino acids. In DNA, the CDR3 is TGTGCCAGCAGCCCTCCCGGGACTAGCGGGAGTAATGAGCAGTTCTTC. It is translated as CASSPPGTSGSNEQFF.

Of note for this clonotype: An end of the junction differs from the germline gene, which may be a read error. The genes are TRBV20-1 and TRBJ2-7; D possibly corresponds to TRBD1 (6 bases). Looked up from germline, CDR1 is DFQATT and CDR2 is SNEGSKA (reference sequence). The length of the CDR3 is 11 residues. The DNA of the CDR3 is TGCAGTGCTAGGGACAGCTACGCGCAGTACTTC. It yields the protein CSARDSYAQYF.

Concerning this clonotype: Just one base apart from a much larger clone, this may be a read error. The chain joins TRBV5-1 to TRBJ2-7; D uncertain. Germline assignment: CDR1 SGHRS and CDR2 YFSETQ. This CDR3 region has 14 residues. The CDR3: CASSLGNNPYEQHF. The CDR3 bases are TGCGCCAGCAGCTTGGGGAACAATCCATACGAGCAGCACTTC.

To note about this clonotype: It is likely a read error: a sequence one base away is far more abundant. The rearrangement links TRBV6-2 or TRBV6-3 to TRBJ2-7; D is unclear. The CDR3 has 11 residues. Germline CDR1 and CDR2: MNHEY and SVGEGT. The CDR3 loop reads CANSTAYEQYF. The DNA of the CDR3 is TGTGCCAACAGTACAGCCTACGAGCAGTACTTC.

The V call is TRBV27, the J call TRBJ2-4; TRBD2 aligns across 9 bases. Trimming removed 2 bases from V and 8 bases from J; junction bases left unmatched: 4. CDR1 and CDR2 (germline): MNHEY, SMNVEV (reference sequence). This CDR3 is 14 amino acids long. CDR3 bases: TGTGCCAGCAGTTTAGGCGGGGGGGTTGACATTCAGTACTTC. This codes for CASSLGGGVDIQYF.

There are a few counts of this clonotype. The chain uses TRBV20-1 and TRBJ2-7; D might be TRBD1 (6 bases). V was cut by 3 bases and J by 2 bases, with 17 bases left in between. Germline-derived CDR1 and CDR2 are DFQATT and SNEGSKA (reference sequence). The CDR3 is made up of 15 amino acids. The CDR3 spells CSASLGGQRAYEQYF. CDR3 DNA: TGCAGTGCTAGTCTAGGTGGACAGCGAGCCTACGAGCAGTACTTC.

This clonotype was counted at least ten times. The J gene is TRBJ2-7, the V gene TRBV12-3 or TRBV12-4; D not resolved. CDR3 length equals 12 residues. V lost 6 bases and J 5 bases, leaving 11 bases between the germline ends. The CDR3 nucleotides are TGTGCCAGCAGCCCAGCCAATAACGAGCAGTACTTC. As protein: CASSPANNEQYF.

This clonotype occurred a few times. The gene calls are TRBV30 and TRBJ2-7; 7 bases are a match to TRBD1. The CDR3 spans 15 residues. The germline gives CDR1 GTSNPN, CDR2 SVGIG (reference sequence). Trimming removed 2 bases from V and 4 bases from J; junction bases left unmatched: 11. The CDR3: CAWSPGRTGFYEQYF. The CDR3 nucleotides are TGTGCCTGGAGTCCCGGAAGGACAGGTTTTTACGAGCAGTACTTC. The entire variable domain, with the rest obtained from reference TRBV30 and TRBJ2-7, is as follows: SQTIHQWPATLVQPVGSPLSLECTVEGTSNPNLYWYRQAAGRGLQLLFYSVGIGQISSEVPQNLSASRPQDRQFILSSKKLLLSDSGFYLCAWSPGRTGFYEQYFGPGTRLTVT.

In this sample, this clonotype turned up a few times. This chain connects TRBV9 to TRBJ2-6; D unresolved. This CDR3 contains 14 residues. Trimming pared 2 bases from V and 1 base from J, leaving 4 bases between. Germline CDR1 SGDLS, CDR2 YYNGEE. The CDR3: CASSVVSGANVLTF. CDR3 bases: TGTGCCAGCAGCGTTGTTTCTGGGGCCAACGTCCTGACTTTC.

This clonotype was observed a few times. The chain recombines TRBV27 with TRBJ1-6; 9 positions agree with TRBD1. V lost 5 bases to trimming and J lost 3 bases; unmatched junction nucleotides: 8. Germline loops: CDR1 MNHEY, CDR2 SMNVEV (reference sequence). This CDR3 has 17 amino acids. Written as DNA, the CDR3 is TGTGCCAGCAGTACCCACAGGGGGCTAATCTATAATTCACCCCTCCACTTT. As protein: CASSTHRGLIYNSPLHF.

This clonotype was picked up a small number of times. For the CDR3, the DNA is TGTGCCAGCAGCTTGGGGGGGATCGACGAGCAGTACTTC. It codes for CASSLGGIDEQYF. The chain links TRBV7-8 to TRBJ2-7, with 7 bases identical to TRBD2. CDR3 size: 13 residues. The germline gives CDR1 SGHVS, CDR2 FQNEAQ. Trimming cost V 3 bases and J 5 bases; bases outside gene matches: 4.

This clonotype was seen only a few times. V and J are TRBV6-8 and TRBJ2-3, with no clear D. Trimming left V 6 bases short and J 8 bases short, with 6 bases between. The length of the CDR3 is 10 residues. Germline lookup yields CDR1 MNHGY and CDR2 SAAAGT. CDR3 in amino acids: CASRLVTQYF. DNA of the CDR3: TGTGCCAGCAGGTTAGTTACGCAGTATTTT.

Turning to this clonotype: This may come from a read error, since a much larger clone is one base off. This CDR3 fails to terminate in the conserved phenylalanine or tryptophan, so it likely reflects a read error. The chain uses TRBV7-9 and TRBJ1-1; possibly TRBD1 for D (5 bases). V lost 1 base and J lost 5, with 26 bases in between. CDR3 size: 19 residues. Germline V gene lookup returns CDR1 SEHNR and CDR2 FQNEAQ (reference sequence). The CDR3 region is CASSLDPSPYEGLGTEAFL. The DNA for the CDR3 is TGTGCCAGCAGCTTAGACCCCTCACCTTATGAGGGACTAGGTACTGAAGCTTTCCTT.

The chain joins TRBV20-1 to TRBJ1-1; tentatively, D is TRBD1 (6 bases). Germline-derived CDR1 and CDR2 are DFQATT and SNEGSKA (reference sequence). The CDR3 extends over 9 amino acids. Trimming pared 6 bases from V and 10 bases from J, leaving 9 bases between. The CDR3 reads CSARGGAFF. In nucleotides, the CDR3 is TGCAGTGCCCGAGGGGGAGCTTTCTTT.

Ten or more counts support this clonotype. V and J are TRBV21-1 and TRBJ2-7; the table calls TRBD1, which could not be checked here. TRBV21-1 is a recognized pseudogene. The length of the CDR3 is 17 residues. CDR3 nucleotides: TGTGCCAGCAGCAAAGTATCCCGGCACCCCGACGGGGACGAGCAGTACTTC. Its protein is CASSKVSRHPDGDEQYF.

With regard to this clonotype: The junction does not match germline at one end; this may be a read error. The chain joins TRBV20-1 to TRBJ2-3; no clear D. CDR1 DFQATT and CDR2 SNEGSKA come from the germline V gene (reference sequence). The CDR3 consists of 17 residues. This CDR3 reads CSARDLRYLLRPDTPSF. CDR3 nucleotides: TGCAGTGCTAGAGATCTGAGGTACCTACTGCGCCCAGATACGCCGTCTTTT.